This T cell receptor beta chain is drawn from a study of blood T cell repertoires in COVID-19. Study-level information: The samples span acute and convalescent COVID-19 from the United States, Italy and Spain. In each case, the material was cDNA or gDNA derived from T cells, B-cell-depleted T cells, or PBMCs.

Original methodology: Reference gene primer amplification gave estimated nucleated cell counts. Assay: immunoSEQ multiplex PCR; the TCRdb copy retains only in-frame clones and omits some. V and J calls and clone size come straight from that table; D and trimming were deduced from the DNA. The data show approximately 360,000 clones, roughly 90% seen once. Germline V gives CDR1 SGDLS, CDR2 YYNGEE. Trimming cost V 1 base and J 4 bases, with 11 bases left between them. This CDR3 contains 14 residues. V gene TRBV9 combines with J gene TRBJ1-1; TRBD1 might be the D (5 bases). The receptor comes from a man between 18 and 29 years old with active or convalescent COVID-19. Sequenced: peripheral blood. CDR3 DNA sequence: TGTGCCAGCAGCGTACCGACCGGGGGCACTGAAGCTTTCTTT. Amino acid sequence: CASSVPTGGTEAFF. The whole variable domain, filled in from reference TRBV9 and TRBJ1-1, reads DSGVTQTPKHLITATGQRVTLRCSPRSGDLSVYWYQQSLDQGLQFLIQYYNGEERAKGNILERFSAQQFPDLHSELNLSSLELGDSALYFCASSVPTGGTEAFFGQGTRLTVV.